The present TCR beta chain was sequenced within a study of T cell responses to AZD1222 COVID-19 vaccine. Overall study results and limits: Seropositivity was recorded at baseline in only 6 or 7 AZD1222 recipients.

Measured with immunoSEQ multiplex PCR; TCRdb has only the in-frame clones, and not every one. Counted here are 120,000 or so clones, approximately 89% occurring once; the ten biggest clones make up approximately 5.4%. This clone was recorded once. Its antigen remains unknown. CDR3 length: 19 residues. V shed 1 base, J shed 4 bases, and the junction held 16 bases outside the gene matches. In germline, CDR1 is LGHNA, CDR2 YSLEER. This clonotype was obtained from an adult in good health. The chain links TRBV4-3 to TRBJ1-2, with 9 nucleotides matching TRBD1. This specimen consisted of peripheral blood, obtained on day 0 of AZD1222 vaccination. The CDR3 nucleotides are TGCGCCAGCAGCCAAGCAACCGGGACAGGGACTGTTGTTGGCTATGGCTACACCTTC. Protein product: CASSQATGTGTVVGYGYTF.